The T cell receptor beta chain described here comes from a study of cytomegalovirus exposure and HLA in healthy donors. About the research overall: Earlier sequencing of 150 million to 200 million T cells yielded roughly 100 million unique TCR beta sequences.

V shed 4 bases and J shed 4 bases, with 11 bases lying between them. This CDR3 is 13 amino acids long. In germline, CDR1 is MNHEY, CDR2 SVGAGI. A multiplex PCR was run with 60 Vbeta primers and 13 Jbeta primers. Sequenced by immunoSEQ multiplex PCR; TCRdb stores in-frame clones only, minus some. The sample carries about 240,000 clones, about 80% recorded once. The donors gave bone marrow, and they were healthy. General study points: A reported reduction in N-insertions relative to the approximately 670-donor mean was seen in an Asian-associated ancestry cluster in a later analysis. Rarity characterized most TCR sequences, yet some public TCRs appeared in many donors.

Regarding this clone: Antigen unknown.

The rearrangement joins TRBV6-5 to TRBJ2-7, with D hard to call. What was sequenced was PBMCs. This receptor was obtained from a woman aged 60 to 75 in good health and CMV-seropositive. CDR3 in DNA: TGTGCCAGCAGTTTGGTACAGTCATACGAGCAGTACTTC. Protein sequence: CASSLVQSYEQYF.